The rows below give T cell receptor beta chains drawn from one sample of a study of prognosis after radiotherapy for stage I lung cancer. Via MiXCR, TCRdb re-called the multiplex PCR reads, giving one row per CDR3 protein. The table has some 15,000 distinct CDR3 sequences, about 30% seen once; the top ten hold 10% to 14%. Sequenced here: PBMCs, sampled before or after stereotactic body radiation therapy (not recorded which). The source is a donor of 50 years or more with non-small cell lung cancer. Both conserved end residues are part of each CDR3. The D gene is left open where the match is weak. Clone size is given for some rows only: seen once, a few or many times, or a class if the clone is expanded.

>TRBV4-1|-|many|TRBJ1-1
CASSQDDRKAFF
TGCGCCAGCAGCCAAGATGACCGAAAAGCTTTCTTT
>TRBV7-9|TRBD1|-|TRBJ2-5
CASSPLTGFETQYF
TGTGCCAGCAGCCCCCTGACAGGGTTCGAGACCCAGTACTTC
>TRBV4-1|-|many|TRBJ2-7
CASSHPKGTAVGAYEQYF
TGCGCCAGCAGCCATCCGAAAGGGACTGCTGTAGGGGCCTACGAGCAGTACTTC
>TRBV20-1|-|-|TRBJ2-1
CSPTPGRGLREGNEQFF
TGCAGCCCAACCCCGGGCAGGGGGCTGAGGGAGGGCAATGAGCAGTTCTTC
>TRBV7-3|-|many|TRBJ1-1
CASRLDSRTAEAFF
TGTGCCAGCAGACTCGACAGTCGTACTGCTGAAGCTTTCTTT
>TRBV5-1|-|-|TRBJ2-7
CASSSYEQYF
TGCGCCAGCAGCTCCTACGAGCAGTACTTC
>TRBV5-1|-|medium-sized|TRBJ2-3
CASSPDSDTQYF
TGCGCCAGCAGCCCGGATTCAGATACGCAGTATTTT
>TRBV29-1|TRBD2|many|TRBJ2-1
CSVEGVGRGEQFF
TGCAGCGTTGAGGGAGTCGGGAGGGGCGAGCAGTTCTTC
>TRBV6-4|TRBD2|-|TRBJ2-3
CASSDSSSGGAPPQYF
TGTGCCAGCAGTGACTCGTCCAGCGGGGGGGCCCCGCCTCAGTATTTT
>TRBV5-1|-|medium-sized|TRBJ2-3
CASSFEVGTDTQYF
TGCGCCAGCAGCTTCGAGGTGGGCACAGATACGCAGTATTTT
>TRBV28|TRBD1|medium-sized|TRBJ2-2
CASSSGGSDTGELFF
TGTGCCAGCAGCTCAGGGGGTTCCGACACCGGGGAGCTGTTTTTT
>TRBV2|TRBD1|many|TRBJ1-2
CASTGTDYGYTF
TGTGCCAGCACCGGGACAGACTATGGCTACACCTTC
>TRBV6-5|-|medium-sized|TRBJ2-7
CASSYSPGRTYEQYF
TGTGCCAGCAGTTACTCCCCGGGACGGACTTACGAGCAGTACTTC
>TRBV20-1|TRBD1|-|TRBJ2-7
CSANKNGQAYEQYF
TGCAGTGCTAACAAGAATGGACAGGCCTACGAGCAGTACTTC
>TRBV28|TRBD1|many|TRBJ1-2
CAAEDRLNGYTF
TGTGCCGCCGAGGACAGGCTGAATGGCTACACCTTC
>TRBV6-1|TRBD1|medium-sized|TRBJ2-7
CASRGTGVYEQYF
TGTGCCAGCAGAGGGACAGGAGTATACGAGCAGTACTTC
>TRBV10-3|-|many|TRBJ1-2
CAISETTWDGDYGYTF
TGTGCCATCAGTGAAACGACTTGGGACGGTGACTATGGCTACACCTTC
>TRBV28|-|-|TRBJ2-1
CQDSGEGFNEQFF
TGTCAAGACTCAGGGGAGGGATTCAATGAGCAGTTCTTC
>TRBV20-1|TRBD2|many|TRBJ2-2
CSARGREGHGELFF
TGCAGTGCTAGAGGGCGGGAGGGTCACGGGGAGCTGTTTTTT
>TRBV2|-|-|TRBJ1-1
CASSVMSGDTEASF
TGTGCCAGCAGCGTGATGTCGGGGGACACTGAAGCTTCCTTT
>TRBV5-6|-|many|TRBJ1-3
CASSLVWGRSGNTIYF
TGTGCCAGCAGCTTGGTGTGGGGACGCTCTGGAAACACCATATATTTT
>TRBV19|-|many|TRBJ2-3
CASSKGDTGYTDTQYF
TGTGCCAGTAGCAAAGGGGACACTGGATACACAGATACGCAGTATTTT
>TRBV15|-|many|TRBJ1-2
CATSRDRAGRVGGYTF
TGTGCCACCAGCAGAGATCGGGCGGGGAGGGTAGGCGGCTACACCTTC
>TRBV30|-|many|TRBJ2-7
CAWSQLSEQYF
TGTGCCTGGAGCCAGCTCAGCGAGCAGTACTTC
>TRBV5-1|-|medium-sized|TRBJ2-1
CASSLANLMEQFF
TGCGCCAGCAGCTTGGCCAATCTGATGGAGCAGTTCTTC
>TRBV3-1|-|many|TRBJ1-3
CASSDPYSGNTIYF
TGTGCCAGCAGCGATCCTTACTCTGGAAACACCATATATTTT
>TRBV5-1|-|many|TRBJ2-3
CASSLAGRITPDTQYF
TGCGCCAGCAGCTTGGCCGGTAGAATAACCCCAGATACGCAGTATTTT
>TRBV27|TRBD2|-|TRBJ2-7
CAGSKSSTSGSPYEQYF
TGTGCCGGCAGTAAGAGTAGCACTAGCGGCAGTCCCTACGAGCAGTACTTC
>TRBV18|TRBD1|many|TRBJ1-1
CASSLYQGADTEAFF
TGTGCCAGCTCACTATACCAGGGGGCTGACACTGAAGCTTTCTTT
>TRBV5-1|-|many|TRBJ2-7
CASSGSGTSYEQYF
TGCGCCAGCAGCGGGTCCGGGACATCCTACGAGCAGTACTTC
>TRBV7-3|TRBD2|medium-sized|TRBJ2-1
CASSLIGTSGYNEQFF
TGTGCCAGCAGCTTAATAGGGACTAGCGGATACAATGAGCAGTTCTTC
>TRBV2|-|many|TRBJ2-5
CASARGGETQYF
TGTGCCAGCGCTAGGGGCGGGGAGACCCAGTACTTC
>TRBV20-1|-|-|TRBJ2-1
CSARLLGGLSSYNEQFF
TGCAGTGCTAGACTCCTGGGGGGGCTCAGCTCCTACAATGAGCAGTTCTTC
>TRBV6-1|-|large|TRBJ1-3
CASSDFLYGVSSGNTIYF
TGCGCCAGCAGTGACTTTCTATACGGGGTTAGCTCTGGAAACACCATATATTTT
>TRBV10-3|-|few|TRBJ1-4
CAISESWATNEKLLF
TGTGCCATCAGTGAGTCATGGGCAACTAATGAAAAACTGCTTTTT
>TRBV5-1|-|many|TRBJ1-1
CASSKLGVNTEAFF
TGCGCCAGCAGCAAGCTAGGGGTGAACACTGAAGCTTTCTTT
>TRBV19|TRBD2|many|TRBJ2-2
CASSRTSGRGLNTGELFF
TGTGCCAGTAGTCGGACTAGCGGGAGAGGGTTGAACACCGGGGAGCTGTTTTTT
>TRBV5-1|-|-|TRBJ1-1
CASSVHSGEKAFF
TGCGCCAGCAGCGTCCACTCTGGGGAAAAAGCTTTCTTT
>TRBV27|TRBD1|medium-sized|TRBJ1-1
CASSSGGRWFGTEAFF
TGTGCCAGCAGTTCAGGGGGCAGGTGGTTTGGCACTGAAGCTTTCTTT
>TRBV5-6|-|many|TRBJ2-7
CASSLYYEQYF
TGTGCCAGCAGCCTTTACTACGAGCAGTACTTC
>TRBV7-2|-|many|TRBJ1-1
CASSLVGFGTEAFF
TGTGCCAGCTCGTTAGTCGGGTTCGGCACTGAAGCTTTCTTT
>TRBV24-1|TRBD2|many|TRBJ2-1
CATSDLAGRSYNEQFF
TGTGCCACCAGTGACCTAGCGGGAAGATCCTACAATGAGCAGTTCTTC